Shown below are 19 T cell receptor beta chains from a single sample sequenced in a study of T cells expressing NK-cell markers. TCRdb derives one entry per CDR3 protein from the 5' RACE reads, leaving out DNA. This table lists roughly 420,000 distinct CDR3 sequences. What was sequenced was blood T cells: a sorted CD56 or NKG2C T cell subset, CD4+ or CD8+ T cells, or bulk PBMC T cells (not recorded which). The receptors shown here come from a woman aged 18 to 69 in good health.

The chain joins TRBV9 to TRBJ2-2; with no DNA, the TCRdb D assignment of TRBD1 cannot be verified. The CDR3 covers 16 residues. The germline V gene has CDR1 SGDLS and CDR2 YYNGEE. This CDR3 is CASSVSGGLGTGELFF.

The chain recombines TRBV28 with TRBJ1-2; there is no DNA to check the TCRdb D call of TRBD1. The CDR3 is 17 amino acids. The V gene's germline CDR1 is MDHEN and CDR2 SYDVKM. The CDR3 reads CASSLIRGTGGNYGYTF.

The V gene is TRBV5-1, the J gene TRBJ2-3; without DNA, the TCRdb call of TRBD2 cannot be checked. The CDR3 sequence is 15 residues long. Germline lookup yields CDR1 SGHRS and CDR2 YFSETQ. The CDR3 loop reads CASSPTDPSRDTQYF. The variable domain in full, with the rest retrieved from reference TRBV5-1 and TRBJ2-3, is KAGVTQTPRYLIKTRGQQVTLSCSPISGHRSVSWYQQTPGQGLQFLFEYFSETQRNKGNFPGRFSGRQFSNSRSEMNVSTLELGDSALYLCASSPTDPSRDTQYFGPGTRLTVL.

The chain combines TRBV12-3 or TRBV12-4 with TRBJ2-7; checking the TCRdb D call of TRBD1 is not possible without DNA. The CDR3 is 14 residues long. The CDR3 loop is CASSFQGSPYEQYF.

The CDR3 region is CASRIGEVYEQYF. The chain recombines TRBV6-1 with TRBJ2-7. The CDR3 runs to 13 residues. CDR1 is MNHNS, CDR2 SASEGT, per germline.

This chain uses TRBV12-3 or TRBV12-4 with TRBJ2-7. The length of the CDR3 is 12 residues. This CDR3 is CASSLGLIEQYF.

The genes are TRBV20-1 and TRBJ2-3; TCRdb names TRBD1, which stays unverified in the absence of DNA. Per the germline V gene, CDR1 is DFQATT and CDR2 is SNEGSKA (reference sequence). This CDR3 comprises 13 residues. This CDR3 is CSAWGDSTDTQYF.

The rearrangement links TRBV5-6 to TRBJ1-2; TCRdb returns TRBD1, unconfirmable since there is no DNA. This CDR3 region has 17 residues. Germline V CDR1 and CDR2: SGHDT, YYEEEE. This CDR3 is CASSLGIGTGIVYGYTF. Full variable domain (missing parts from reference TRBV5-6 and TRBJ1-2): DAGVTQSPTHLIKTRGQQVTLRCSPKSGHDTVSWYQQALGQGPQFIFQYYEEEERQRGNFPDRFSGHQFPNYSSELNVNALLLGDSALYLCASSLGIGTGIVYGYTFGSGTRLTVV.

V and J are TRBV12-3 or TRBV12-4 and TRBJ2-1; TCRdb picks TRBD1, but there is no DNA to check that call. The length of the CDR3 is 14 residues. CDR3 protein: CASSTPDPPSEQFF.

This chain connects TRBV12-3 or TRBV12-4 to TRBJ1-3. CDR3 size: 14 residues. CDR3 sequence: CASSFGQTGNTIYF.

The rearrangement joins TRBV29-1 to TRBJ2-1; TCRdb names TRBD1, which stays unverified in the absence of DNA. The CDR3 is made up of 13 amino acids. Germline CDR1 and CDR2: SQVTM and ANQGSEA. The CDR3 spells CSVERGSYNEQFF.

This chain connects TRBV29-1 to TRBJ2-1. Germline CDR1 SQVTM, CDR2 ANQGSEA. CDR3 length equals 15 residues. Here the CDR3 reads CSVLLRQGSYNEQFF.

This sequence joins TRBV5-6 and TRBJ2-7. This CDR3 is built from 14 residues. The germline gives CDR1 SGHDT, CDR2 YYEEEE. The CDR3 loop reads CASSFWGGSYEQYF.

This chain links TRBV28 with TRBJ2-7; TCRdb indicates TRBD2, and absent DNA this call remains unverified. Looked up from germline, CDR1 is MDHEN and CDR2 is SYDVKM. The CDR3 loop spans 13 amino acids. This CDR3 is CASSSGGGYEQYF.

V usage is TRBV12-5 and J usage is TRBJ1-5; TCRdb's D gene call, TRBD1, goes unchecked for lack of DNA. The CDR3 extends over 14 amino acids. Germline V gene data show CDR1 as LGHNT and CDR2 as FRNRAP. CDR3 in amino acids: CASGNDRENQPQHF.

This CDR3 is CASSDGLAGAQETQYF. V and J are TRBV2 and TRBJ2-5; TCRdb outputs TRBD2, but without DNA this stays unchecked. There are 16 residues in the CDR3. Looked up from germline, CDR1 is SNHLY and CDR2 is FYNNEI.

Here the CDR3 reads CASSYSTGDEQFF. The V gene is TRBV6-5, the J gene TRBJ2-1; TCRdb lists TRBD1, though no DNA is available to test this call. This CDR3 has 13 amino acids. Germline assignment: CDR1 MNHEY and CDR2 SVGAGI.

The chain combines TRBV6-2 or TRBV6-3 with TRBJ1-2. This CDR3 region has 13 residues. Germline CDR1 MNHEY, CDR2 SVGEGT. The CDR3 spells CASTTAGNVDYTF.

The gene calls are TRBV19 and TRBJ1-1; the D call from TCRdb, TRBD1, cannot be confirmed without DNA. The CDR3 spans 13 residues. The germline CDR1 and CDR2 sequences are LNHDA and SQIVND (reference sequence). CDR3 in amino acids: CASSPRTVHEAFF. The full variable domain, rest sourced from reference TRBV19 and TRBJ1-1, is DGGITQSPKYLFRKEGQNVTLSCEQNLNHDAMYWYRQDPGQGLRLIYYSQIVNDFQKGDIAEGYSVSREKKESFPLTVTSAQKNPTAFYLCASSPRTVHEAFFGQGTRLTVV.